What follows are 22 T cell receptor beta chains derived from one specimen sequenced in a study of blood T cell repertoires in COVID-19. The protocol was immunoSEQ multiplex PCR, while the TCRdb copy is restricted to in-frame clones and leaves out a portion. The sample consists of approximately 60,000 clones, 85% to 90% of them appearing once. Source material: peripheral blood. These receptors were obtained from a man between 50 and 59 years old with active COVID-19.

This clone occurred a few times. The rearrangement links TRBV4-1 to TRBJ1-1; D perhaps matches TRBD1 (5 bases). The V end was cut by 4 bases, the J end by 1 base, with 16 bases between. The germline V gene has CDR1 MGHRA and CDR2 YSYEKL. This CDR3 is 16 amino acids long. This CDR3 is CASSPSGIGGNTEAFF. In DNA form, the CDR3 reads TGCGCCAGCAGCCCTTCCGGGATCGGGGGGAACACTGAAGCTTTCTTT.

V and J are TRBV28 and TRBJ2-7, with a weak D call TRBD2 (6 bases). CDR1 is MDHEN, CDR2 SYDVKM, per germline. The germline V and J ends were trimmed by 2 bases and 1 base, with 15 bases remaining between them. This CDR3 is 16 amino acids long. This CDR3 is CASSLAGGGSSYEQYF. The CDR3, as DNA: TGTGCCAGCAGTTTAGCAGGAGGAGGGTCGTCCTACGAGCAGTACTTC.

This chain uses TRBV3-1 (or the pseudogene TRBV3-2) with TRBJ1-2, with a tentative D call TRBD1 (6 bases). Trimming removed 2 bases from V and 7 bases from J, with 17 bases in between. CDR3 size: 15 residues. CDR1 is LGHDT and CDR2 is YNNKEL in the germline V gene (reference sequence). CDR3 residues: CASSQKAGAVRGYTF. The CDR3, as DNA: TGTGCCAGCAGCCAAAAAGCAGGGGCTGTCCGTGGCTACACCTTC.

This clone has just one count. The J gene is TRBJ2-1, the V gene TRBV6-5; D not certain. Per germline, CDR1 MNHEY and CDR2 SVGAGI. The CDR3 runs to 15 residues. The germline V and J ends were trimmed by 6 bases and 6 bases, with 18 bases remaining between them. The DNA for the CDR3 is TGTGCCAGCAGCGCGCTCGCGGCTAAGTTCAATGAGCAGTTCTTC. It yields the protein CASSALAAKFNEQFF.

V usage is TRBV6-2 or TRBV6-3 and J usage is TRBJ1-2, with 8 positions matching TRBD1. The V segment lost 2 bases and the J segment 12 bases; nucleotides outside the gene matches: 2. The CDR3 consists of 11 residues. Germline values: CDR1 MNHEY, CDR2 SVGEGT. The CDR3 reads CASSYPGGDTF. The CDR3 coding sequence is TGTGCCAGCAGTTACCCAGGGGGCGACACCTTC.

In its sample, this clone was seen once. Compared with germline, one end of the junction differs, possibly owing to a read error. The genes are TRBV7-3 and TRBJ1-2, with 10 bases matching TRBD1. The CDR3 is made up of 15 amino acids. Germline V lookup: CDR1 SGHTA, CDR2 FQGTGA. DNA of the CDR3: TGTGCCAGCAGCTTATTCGGCGGGACAGGGGCTGGCCACACCTTC. Translating it yields CASSLFGGTGAGHTF.

The V gene is TRBV2, the J gene TRBJ2-7; 8 nucleotides agree with TRBD2. V lost 4 bases, J lost 2 bases, and 7 bases stayed unmatched. CDR1 and CDR2 (germline): SNHLY, FYNNEI. This CDR3 contains 15 residues. This CDR3 is CASSVSSGGAYEQYF. The CDR3 DNA follows: TGTGCCAGCAGTGTGAGCAGCGGGGGAGCCTACGAGCAGTACTTC.

The gene calls are TRBV3-1 (or the pseudogene TRBV3-2) and TRBJ2-1; possible D gene TRBD2, 6 bases. Trimming cost V 1 base and J 8 bases, with 9 bases left between them. CDR3 length equals 13 residues. Germline CDR1 LGHDT, CDR2 YNNKEL (reference sequence). The CDR3 coding sequence is TGTGCCAGCAGCCAAGGACTAGGGGATGAGCAGTTCTTC. It specifies CASSQGLGDEQFF.

This chain uses TRBV5-4 with TRBJ2-7, with 9 bases aligning to TRBD2. The CDR3 loop spans 17 amino acids. Germline V gene sequence: CDR1 SGHNT, CDR2 YYREEE (reference sequence). The junction had 8 bases not matched to a gene; V was cut back by 0 bases and J by 1 base. CDR3 amino acids: CASSLVLLAGDSYEQYF. The CDR3 nucleotides are TGTGCCAGCAGCTTGGTCCTACTAGCGGGTGATTCCTACGAGCAGTACTTC.

The rearrangement links TRBV27 to TRBJ2-2; 7 bases line up with TRBD1. CDR1 is MNHEY and CDR2 is SMNVEV in the germline V gene (reference sequence). The CDR3 consists of 16 residues. J gave up 9 bases and V 0 bases, and 10 bases lay outside the gene matches. The CDR3 sequence is CASSLSAGQAMRELFF. The CDR3 DNA follows: TGTGCCAGCAGTTTATCGGCTGGACAGGCCATGAGGGAGCTGTTTTTT.

V and J are TRBV10-3 and TRBJ2-5; 11 nucleotides agree with TRBD2. Unmatched junction bases numbered 4, after V lost 4 bases and J lost 0 bases. The CDR3 totals 16 residues. CDR1 ENHRY and CDR2 SYGVKD come from the germline V gene. The chain's CDR3 is CAISGSSGGHQETQYF. Here the CDR3 DNA reads TGTGCCATCAGTGGATCTAGCGGGGGGCACCAAGAGACCCAGTACTTC.

The rearrangement joins TRBV6-5 to TRBJ1-5, with D possibly being TRBD1 (5 bases). Germline V gene data show CDR1 as MNHEY and CDR2 as SVGAGI. The length of the CDR3 is 13 residues. The V end was cut by 8 bases, the J end by 1 base, with 9 bases between. The CDR3 nucleotides read TGTGCCAGCGGCGACAGAAGCAATCAGCCCCAGCATTTT. Translating gives CASGDRSNQPQHF.

The rearrangement uses TRBV2 and TRBJ2-4; 7 bases align to TRBD1. The CDR3 contains 15 residues. Looked up from germline, CDR1 is SNHLY and CDR2 is FYNNEI. V was clipped by 10 bases and J by 0 bases; unmatched bases: 9. The CDR3 sequence is CATSTGLLAKNIQYF. The CDR3 bases are TGTGCCACCTCGACAGGGCTCCTAGCCAAAAACATTCAGTACTTC.

The CDR3 region is CAWSRRTDNEQFF. The CDR3 nucleotides read TGTGCCTGGAGCCGGCGGACTGACAATGAGCAGTTCTTC. This chain links TRBV30 with TRBJ2-1, with a possible D match to TRBD2 (5 bases). This CDR3 region has 13 residues. Germline V CDR1 and CDR2: GTSNPN, SVGIG (reference sequence). The V gene lost 3 bases and the J gene lost 5 bases, with 11 bases spanning the gap.

This chain joins TRBV18 and TRBJ1-5; 7 bases are a match to TRBD1. The V gene end was trimmed by 5 bases and the J gene end by 7 bases; junction bases not matched to a gene: 14. The CDR3 consists of 16 residues. CDR1 KGHSH and CDR2 LQKENI come from the germline V gene. CDR3 sequence (DNA): TGTGCCAGCTCATACGATACCTACAGGGGTGACCAGCCCCAGCATTTT. Residues: CASSYDTYRGDQPQHF.

A few counts support this clone. The J gene is TRBJ2-1, the V gene TRBV7-6; 7 bases align to TRBD2. This CDR3 spans 17 amino acids. CDR1 SGHVS and CDR2 FNYEAQ come from the germline V gene. V shed 4 bases and J 1 base; nucleotides not matched to a gene: 10. Here the CDR3 DNA reads TGTGCCAGCAGCTGGGGGGAGAGCGGGGCTTCCTACAATGAGCAGTTCTTC. Encoded protein: CASSWGESGASYNEQFF.

The chain is built from TRBV28 and TRBJ2-3; D remains ambiguous. The CDR3 is 15 residues long. Trimming pared 7 bases from V and 2 bases from J, leaving 16 bases between. Germline V gives CDR1 MDHEN, CDR2 SYDVKM. This chain's CDR3 is CASNPDQDDTDTQYF. The CDR3 DNA is TGTGCCAGCAATCCCGACCAGGATGACACAGATACGCAGTATTTT.

A single count supports this clone. The chain couples TRBV19 to TRBJ2-7, with 9 bases that match TRBD1. Germline V CDR1 and CDR2: LNHDA, SQIVND (reference sequence). The V and J ends lost 4 bases and 3 bases, in that order; junction bases with no gene match: 4. The CDR3 is made up of 14 amino acids. This CDR3 reads CASSTGTGFYEQYF. CDR3 sequence (DNA): TGTGCCAGTAGTACCGGGACAGGGTTCTACGAGCAGTACTTC.

This chain joins TRBV9 and TRBJ2-3, with TRBD2 as a possible D gene (6 bases). V lost 0 bases and J 5 bases, leaving 13 bases between the germline ends. The CDR3 runs 15 residues. The V gene's germline CDR1 is SGDLS and CDR2 YYNGEE. Written as DNA, the CDR3 is TGTGCCAGCAGCGTAGGTGGTGGGGGAGGAGATACGCAGTATTTT. It codes for CASSVGGGGGDTQYF.

The chain has TRBV5-1 and TRBJ2-1, with 10 bases identical to TRBD1. CDR1 and CDR2 from the germline V gene are SGHRS and YFSETQ. Trimming cost V 2 bases and J 6 bases; bases outside gene matches: 5. The CDR3 is 15 amino acids. CDR3 region: CASSFGTGEFNEQFF. In DNA form, the CDR3 reads TGCGCCAGCAGCTTTGGGACAGGGGAATTCAATGAGCAGTTCTTC.

The chain is built from TRBV6-1 and TRBJ2-2, with 7 bases lining up with TRBD1. The ends lost 0 bases at V and 5 bases at J; junction bases unmatched: 6. The CDR3 spans 16 residues. The germline CDR1 and CDR2 sequences are MNHNS and SASEGT. The CDR3 spells CASSEAPRGSTGELFF. The DNA of the CDR3 is TGTGCCAGCAGTGAAGCCCCCAGGGGGTCAACCGGGGAGCTGTTTTTT.

This sequence joins TRBV19 and TRBJ2-4, with 9 bases identical to TRBD1. This CDR3 region has 14 residues. After removal of 6 bases from V and 14 bases from J, the junction contained 14 bases not matched to a gene. CDR1 and CDR2 (germline): LNHDA, SQIVND (reference sequence). The CDR3 is CASRTRLTGGEEYF. Here the CDR3 DNA reads TGTGCCAGTAGAACCCGACTGACAGGGGGGGAAGAGTACTTC.